The rows below give T cell receptor beta chains drawn from one sample of a study of T cells after yellow fever vaccination. TCRdb passed the 5' RACE reads through MiXCR, listing each CDR3 protein once. This sample carries 95,000 to 150,000 distinct CDR3 sequences, around 9.8% of them seen once, and the ten largest clones take 40%. The source material was CD8+ T cells sorted from PBMCs, sampled on the day of the yellow fever booster vaccination. The receptors originated from a man aged 18-30 years who received the YFV17D yellow fever vaccine. Each CDR3 is given with its conserved first and last residue.

CASRERNYNEQFF TRBV6-1
CASSYGADGYTF TRBV6-5
CASSRGTASSYNEQFF TRBV12-3/TRBV12-4
CASSSTGGSDTQYF TRBV27
CASTQYNEQFF TRBV19
CASSHGDGGGQPQHF TRBV7-9
CASSWPGGQPQHF TRBV6-2/TRBV6-3
CASSFSVGNYGYTF TRBV7-9
CASSQVVAGDVHTEAFF TRBV4-1
CASGDPWEKLFF TRBV7-9
CASSYGQRGGINYNEQFF TRBV6-5
CASHPSAGGTDTQYF TRBV6-5
CASTSLAASTDTQYF TRBV7-2
CASSPSGNTEAFF TRBV7-3
CASSPWTGETQYF TRBV11-2
CASSAGNIQYF TRBV12-3/TRBV12-4
CASSLWPGLVNRPQHF TRBV5-1
CATGGSSGNTIYF TRBV15
CASSVDYTAYEQYF TRBV9
CASSRRDGYEQYF TRBV12-3/TRBV12-4
CASSQVPGIQPQHF TRBV4-1
CASSRPSGGYEQYF TRBV11-2
CASSGDGATHEQFF TRBV14
CASSLPRALASGNTIYF TRBV7-2
CASSPYSGASGGPQHF TRBV9
CASSLNGLTDNEQFF TRBV11-2
CASSQKIGQGSGELFF TRBV4-1
CASSGQGLQPQHF TRBV6-5
CASSPKRAPGHSGNTIYF TRBV4-1
CSATLWDRVFGEQFF TRBV20-1
CASSLDKWEYTF TRBV12-3/TRBV12-4
CASSPGLAGVETQYF TRBV7-3
CSVAGGAYNEQFF TRBV29-1
CSVEDHRGTGYEQYF TRBV29-1
CASSSQGSVSYEQYF TRBV13
CASTRTGGTEAFF TRBV2
CASSASGPTLSGANVLTF TRBV7-8
CSARDWVVNHSPLHF TRBV20-1
CASSNAGTGTTDEQFF TRBV7-8
CASSRKRLLTDTQYF TRBV2
CASSYSSSNTEAFF TRBV6-5
CASSQVAGVETQYF TRBV4-1
CASSLMGTGAGELFF TRBV7-3
CASSFLGQGNF TRBV7-9
CSAQDGVQPQHF TRBV20-1
CASFPRKGLGYGYTF TRBV3-1
CASRDQGNEQFF TRBV10-2
CASSGGRTEAFF TRBV7-9
CASSPDRDEQYF TRBV6-5
CASRITTGTGNTIYF TRBV12-3/TRBV12-4
CASSLTTPGLSTDTQYF TRBV5-1
CASSYIAPEGTDTQYF TRBV27
CASREGQGFDEQFF TRBV2
CASSEVGTGELFF TRBV6-1
CASSFLGHETQYF TRBV27
CSVVLGLGTQYF TRBV29-1
CASRLTASTDTQYF TRBV6-6